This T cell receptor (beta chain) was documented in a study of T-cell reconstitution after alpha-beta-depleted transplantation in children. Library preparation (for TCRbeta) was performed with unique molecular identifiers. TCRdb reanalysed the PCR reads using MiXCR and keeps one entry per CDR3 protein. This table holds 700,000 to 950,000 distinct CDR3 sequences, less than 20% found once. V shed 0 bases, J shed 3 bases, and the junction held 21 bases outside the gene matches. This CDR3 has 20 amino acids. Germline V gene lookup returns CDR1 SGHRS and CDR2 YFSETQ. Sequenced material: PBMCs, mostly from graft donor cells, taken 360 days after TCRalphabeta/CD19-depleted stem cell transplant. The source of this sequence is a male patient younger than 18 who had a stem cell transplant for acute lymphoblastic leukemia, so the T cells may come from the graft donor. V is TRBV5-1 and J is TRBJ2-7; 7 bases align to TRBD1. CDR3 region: CASSLGPGQAHTVGFYEQYF. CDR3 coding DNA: TGCGCCAGCAGCTTGGGCCCCGGACAGGCCCACACGGTCGGGTTCTACGAGCAGTACTTC.